The next 13 T cell receptor beta chains were all read from a single sample in a study of blood T cell repertoires in COVID-19. Produced via immunoSEQ multiplex PCR; TCRdb's table is partial and in-frame only. The sample includes 180,000 or so clones, about 85% of them seen just once. The sequencing sample was made of peripheral blood. The source is a woman of 80 years or more with acute or convalescent COVID-19.

The rearrangement links TRBV15 to TRBJ2-1; perhaps TRBD2 as D (6 bases). Germline V gene sequence: CDR1 LNHNV, CDR2 YYDKDF (reference sequence). This CDR3 comprises 14 residues. The V end was cut by 3 bases, the J end by 5 bases, with 11 bases between. CDR3 region: CATSRAGGDNEQFF. The CDR3 coding sequence is TGTGCCACCAGCAGGGCCGGGGGTGACAATGAGCAGTTCTTC. Filled out from reference TRBV15 and TRBJ2-1, the complete variable domain reads DAMVIQNPRYQVTQFGKPVTLSCSQTLNHNVMYWYQQKSSQAPKLLFHYYDKDFNNEADTPDNFQSRRPNTSFCFLDIRSPGLGDTAMYLCATSRAGGDNEQFFGPGTRLTVL.

This clone was counted between two and nine times. This chain joins TRBV2 and TRBJ2-3; TRBD1 agrees at 9 bases. The V gene end was trimmed by 6 bases and the J gene end by 2 bases; junction bases not matched to a gene: 6. The germline V gene encodes CDR1 SNHLY and CDR2 FYNNEI. The CDR3 is 15 residues long. The CDR3 loop reads CASSGQGLVTDTQYF. Written as DNA, the CDR3 is TGTGCCAGCAGCGGACAGGGGCTGGTCACAGATACGCAGTATTTT.

The chain joins TRBV4-3 to TRBJ2-1, with D uncertain. Germline CDR1 LGHNA, CDR2 YSLEER. Trimming pared 6 bases from V and 2 bases from J, leaving 17 bases between. This CDR3 has 16 amino acids. The CDR3 DNA is TGCGCCAGCAGTCCAAAAACGGGTTACACCTACAATGAGCAGTTCTTC. It translates to CASSPKTGYTYNEQFF.

The chain uses TRBV27 and TRBJ1-5; perhaps TRBD1 as D (5 bases). The germline V gene has CDR1 MNHEY and CDR2 SMNVEV (reference sequence). V was shortened by 6 bases and J by 1 base, with 16 bases between the two germline ends. This CDR3 is 16 amino acids long. CDR3 protein: CASSQYGRGSNQPQHF. The CDR3 DNA is TGTGCCAGCAGCCAATATGGCCGGGGGAGCAATCAGCCCCAGCATTTT.

Regarding this clone: The same CDR3 is also encoded by other DNA sequences in this sample. This chain links TRBV18 with TRBJ2-7; 8 bases are shared with TRBD1. J gave up 4 bases and V 6 bases, and 5 bases lay outside the gene matches. The CDR3 totals 13 residues. Germline V gene lookup returns CDR1 KGHSH and CDR2 LQKENI. The chain's CDR3 is CASSPGTGYEQYF. CDR3 DNA sequence: TGTGCCAGCTCGCCCGGGACAGGTTACGAGCAGTACTTC.

J is TRBJ2-3 and V is TRBV5-4, with D perhaps matching TRBD1 (5 bases). CDR3 length equals 17 residues. The germline CDR1 and CDR2 sequences are SGHNT and YYREEE (reference sequence). Trimming removed 4 bases at V and 1 base at J, with 19 bases between. DNA of the CDR3: TGTGCCAGCAGCCCTAAAGTCAAGGGGTCGGGCACAGATACGCAGTATTTT. It translates to CASSPKVKGSGTDTQYF.

The chain recombines TRBV5-1 with TRBJ2-2; D gene unclear. CDR3 length: 15 amino acids. V was pared by 1 base and J by 5 bases, with 12 bases between. Germline values: CDR1 SGHRS, CDR2 YFSETQ. CDR3 nucleotide sequence: TGCGCCAGCAGCTTGCAGTCAGGTTATACCGGGGAGCTGTTTTTT. This gives the protein CASSLQSGYTGELFF.

This chain links TRBV6-2 or TRBV6-3 with TRBJ2-7; TRBD1 agrees at 8 bases. Trimming removed 7 bases from V and 1 base from J; junction bases left unmatched: 12. This CDR3 comprises 16 residues. Germline V gene lookup returns CDR1 MNHEY and CDR2 SVGEGT. CDR3: CASNPIRTGISYEQYF. The CDR3 region has the DNA TGTGCCAGCAACCCTATTAGGACAGGGATTTCCTACGAGCAGTACTTC.

The DNA for the CDR3 is TGTGCCAGCAGCCTAATAGCCCAGCCGACCTACGAGCAGTACTTC. This codes for CASSLIAQPTYEQYF. J is TRBJ2-7 and V is TRBV7-2; no reliable D call. The CDR3 totals 15 residues. Trimming shortened V by 5 bases and J by 2 bases, and 16 bases separated the two germline ends. Per germline, CDR1 SGHTA and CDR2 FQGNSA.

The rearrangement links TRBV5-1 to TRBJ1-5; D may be TRBD1 (5 bases). The V gene's germline CDR1 is SGHRS and CDR2 YFSETQ. Trimming cost V 4 bases and J 3 bases, with 11 bases left between them. The CDR3 covers 14 residues. CDR3 loop: CASSLQGNNQPQHF. In DNA form, the CDR3 reads TGCGCCAGCAGCCTGCAGGGAAACAATCAGCCCCAGCATTTT.

The gene calls are TRBV12-5 and TRBJ1-2; 9 nucleotides agree with TRBD1. V was clipped by 6 bases and J by 8 bases; unmatched bases: 4. CDR1 is LGHNT and CDR2 is FRNRAP in the germline V gene. This CDR3 is built from 12 residues. The CDR3 DNA reads TGTGCTAGTGGGACAGGGGGAGGCGGCTACACCTTC. This translates into CASGTGGGGYTF. The whole variable domain, filled in from reference TRBV12-5 and TRBJ1-2, reads DARVTQTPRHKVTEMGQEVTMRCQPILGHNTVFWYRQTMMQGLELLAYFRNRAPLDDSGMPKDRFSAEMPDATLATLKIQPSEPRDSAVYFCASGTGGGGYTFGSGTRLTVV.

The chain recombines TRBV7-9 with TRBJ1-2, with TRBD1 as a possible D gene (6 bases). The germline CDR1 and CDR2 sequences are SEHNR and FQNEAQ (reference sequence). V was trimmed by 3 bases and J by 8 bases, leaving 16 bases between them. CDR3 length: 14 amino acids. In DNA, the CDR3 is TGTGCCAGCAGCTTGGACAGTCAAAGGGGGGGCTACACCTTC. It is translated as CASSLDSQRGGYTF.

This clone was found a few times. This rearrangement joins TRBV18 to TRBJ2-1; 8 bases match TRBD2. J was trimmed by 7 bases and V by 3 bases; bases with no gene match: 8. Germline V gene data show CDR1 as KGHSH and CDR2 as LQKENI. The CDR3 covers 15 residues. CDR3 amino acids: CASSPLAGFWNEQFF. The CDR3 DNA reads as TGTGCCAGCTCACCCCTAGCGGGTTTTTGGAATGAGCAGTTCTTC. The full variable domain, completed using reference TRBV18 and TRBJ2-1, is NAGVMQNPRHLVRRRGQEARLRCSPMKGHSHVYWYRQLPEEGLKFMVYLQKENIIDESGMPKERFSAEFPKEGPSILRIQQVVRGDSAAYFCASSPLAGFWNEQFFGPGTRLTVL.